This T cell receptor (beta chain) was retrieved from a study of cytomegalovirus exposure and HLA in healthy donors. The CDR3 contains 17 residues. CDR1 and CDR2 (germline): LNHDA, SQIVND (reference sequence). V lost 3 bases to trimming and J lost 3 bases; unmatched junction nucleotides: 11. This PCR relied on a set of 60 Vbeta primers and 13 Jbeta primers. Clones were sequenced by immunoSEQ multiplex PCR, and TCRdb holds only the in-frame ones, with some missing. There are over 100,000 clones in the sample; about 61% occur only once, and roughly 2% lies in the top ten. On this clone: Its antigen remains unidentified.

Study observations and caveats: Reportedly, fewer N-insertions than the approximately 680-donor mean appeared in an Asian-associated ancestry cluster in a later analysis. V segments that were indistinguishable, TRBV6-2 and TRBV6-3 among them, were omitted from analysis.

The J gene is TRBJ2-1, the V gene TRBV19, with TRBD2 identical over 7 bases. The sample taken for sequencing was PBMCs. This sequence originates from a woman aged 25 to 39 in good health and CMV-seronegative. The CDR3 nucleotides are TGTGCCAGTAGTATTCCCCTCTGGCGGGAGAACTACAATGAGCAGTTCTTC. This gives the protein CASSIPLWRENYNEQFF.